This T cell receptor (beta chain) derives from a study of cytomegalovirus exposure and HLA in healthy donors. Whole-study findings and limits: Further analysis, carried out later, found HLA-associated TCR beta chains more clonally expanded than equally common other chains. An analysis was carried out later, and it reportedly showed fewer N-insertions in an Asian-associated ancestry cluster than the roughly 670-donor mean.

Nominally healthy donors were sampled, though unrecorded immune exposures were likely. This clone was observed once. Its antigen is unknown. In the PCR, 60 Vbeta and 13 Jbeta primers were used. Original processing notes: In a later analysis, the count reached about 75 million unique TCR beta chains, with about 12 million shared. Sequencing used immunoSEQ multiplex PCR; TCRdb keeps in-frame clones, though not all of them. V and J calls and clone size are those listed in that table; D and trimming were worked out from the DNA. The sample gives about 120,000 clones, approximately 80% of which show up once; around 2.3% is in the top ten. Specimen: PBMCs. This receptor was identified in a woman aged 40 to 50 in good health and CMV-seronegative.

The CDR3 here is CASSQDTLGQGKGNSPLHF. Written as DNA, the CDR3 is TGTGCCAGCAGCCAAGATACATTGGGACAGGGGAAGGGTAATTCACCCCTCCACTTT. The chain couples TRBV14 to TRBJ1-6; 10 bases line up with TRBD1. The V gene's germline CDR1 is SGHDN and CDR2 FVKESK. The CDR3 sequence is 19 residues long. The J segment lost 6 bases and the V segment lost 0 bases, leaving 11 bases of the junction unmatched.